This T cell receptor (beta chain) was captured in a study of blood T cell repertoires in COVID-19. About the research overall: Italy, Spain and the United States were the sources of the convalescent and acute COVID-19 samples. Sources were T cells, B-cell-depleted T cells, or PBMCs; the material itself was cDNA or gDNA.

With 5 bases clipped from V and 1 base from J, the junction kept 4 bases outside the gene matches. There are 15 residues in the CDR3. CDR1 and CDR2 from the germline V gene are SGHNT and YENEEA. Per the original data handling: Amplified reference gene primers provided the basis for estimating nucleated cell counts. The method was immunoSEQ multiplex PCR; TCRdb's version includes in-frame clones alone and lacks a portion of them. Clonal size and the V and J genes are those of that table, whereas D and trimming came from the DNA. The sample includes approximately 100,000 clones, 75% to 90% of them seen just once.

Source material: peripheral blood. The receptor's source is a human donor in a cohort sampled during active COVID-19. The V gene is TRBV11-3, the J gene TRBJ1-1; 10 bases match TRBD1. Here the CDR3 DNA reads TGTGCCAGCAGCCTCAGGGACAGGGGGAACACTGAAGCTTTCTTT. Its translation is CASSLRDRGNTEAFF.